These 5 T cell receptor beta chains share one sample of origin, sequenced in a study of neurological immune-mediated disorders. TCRdb recomputed calls from the 5' RACE reads with MiXCR, one row per CDR3 protein. The data contain around 78,000 distinct CDR3 sequences, 17% of them singletons. The specimen was PBMCs. The source is a woman aged 40-49 years in good health.

This clonotype was counted many times. The rearrangement links TRBV7-9 to TRBJ1-2; maybe TRBD1 (5 bases). The CDR3 contains 13 residues. CDR1 is SEHNR, CDR2 FQNEAQ, per germline (reference sequence). Trimming took 7 bases from V and 5 from J, leaving 14 bases between them. The DNA of the CDR3 is TGTGCCAGCACCTTCGGGGCGGATTATGGCTACACCTTC. Protein: CASTFGADYGYTF.

In its sample, this clonotype was seen many times. The chain is built from TRBV5-6 and TRBJ2-3, with TRBD2 matching 12 bases. Germline V gene lookup returns CDR1 SGHDT and CDR2 YYEEEE. V was pared by 4 bases and J by 4 bases, with 7 bases of the junction left unmatched. The CDR3 extends over 16 amino acids. CDR3 DNA sequence: TGTGCCAGCAGCCCAGCTAGCGGGGGGGCCGCAGATACGCAGTATTTT. Amino acid sequence: CASSPASGGAADTQYF.

Worth noting for this clonotype: A much more abundant neighbour one base away suggests this may be a read error. The missing conserved phenylalanine or tryptophan at the end of this CDR3 makes a read error likely. This chain uses TRBV6-2 or TRBV6-3 with TRBJ1-2, with TRBD1 matching 8 bases. Germline CDR1 and CDR2: MNHEY and SVGEGT. V trimming: 8 bases; J trimming: 7 bases; junction bases outside the gene matches: 6. The CDR3 totals 12 residues. This CDR3 reads CASASDRAGYTV. Written as DNA, the CDR3 is TGTGCCAGCGCCTCGGACAGGGCTGGCTACACCGTC.

This clonotype was counted at least ten times. The chain employs TRBV7-2 and TRBJ2-3; perhaps TRBD1 as D (6 bases). This CDR3 has 16 residues. V lost 5 bases, J lost 3 bases, and 18 bases lay in between. The germline gives CDR1 SGHTA, CDR2 FQGNSA. The CDR3 here is CASSRQGTVVTDTQYF. The CDR3 nucleotides are TGTGCCAGCAGCCGTCAGGGGACGGTAGTTACAGATACGCAGTATTTT. Full variable domain (missing parts from reference TRBV7-2 and TRBJ2-3): GAGVSQSPSNKVTEKGKDVELRCDPISGHTALYWYRQSLGQGLEFLIYFQGNSAPDKSGLPSDRFSAERTGGSVSTLTIQRTQQEDSAVYLCASSRQGTVVTDTQYFGPGTRLTVL.

In its sample, this clonotype was seen once. The V and J genes are TRBV10-3 and TRBJ2-3; 9 bases fit TRBD2. The germline gives CDR1 ENHRY, CDR2 SYGVKD. V gave up 4 bases and J gave up 6 bases; unmatched junction bases: 8. The CDR3 loop spans 15 amino acids. CDR3 coding DNA: TGTGCCATCAGTGCCGCTAGCGGGATAGGCGATACGCAGTATTTT. Translation gives CAISAASGIGDTQYF.